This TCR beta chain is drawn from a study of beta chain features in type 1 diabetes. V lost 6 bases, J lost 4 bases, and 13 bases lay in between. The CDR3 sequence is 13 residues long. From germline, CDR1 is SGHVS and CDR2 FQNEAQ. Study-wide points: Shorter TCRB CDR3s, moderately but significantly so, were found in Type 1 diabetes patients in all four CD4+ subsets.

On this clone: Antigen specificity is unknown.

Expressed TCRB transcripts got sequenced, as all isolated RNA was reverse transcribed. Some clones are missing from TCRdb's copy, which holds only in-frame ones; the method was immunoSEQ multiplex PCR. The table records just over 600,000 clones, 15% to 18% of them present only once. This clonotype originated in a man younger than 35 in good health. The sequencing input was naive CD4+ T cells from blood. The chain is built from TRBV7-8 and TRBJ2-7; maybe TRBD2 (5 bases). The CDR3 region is CASRVLEPYEQYF. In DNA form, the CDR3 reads TGTGCCAGCAGGGTACTAGAACCTTACGAGCAGTACTTC.